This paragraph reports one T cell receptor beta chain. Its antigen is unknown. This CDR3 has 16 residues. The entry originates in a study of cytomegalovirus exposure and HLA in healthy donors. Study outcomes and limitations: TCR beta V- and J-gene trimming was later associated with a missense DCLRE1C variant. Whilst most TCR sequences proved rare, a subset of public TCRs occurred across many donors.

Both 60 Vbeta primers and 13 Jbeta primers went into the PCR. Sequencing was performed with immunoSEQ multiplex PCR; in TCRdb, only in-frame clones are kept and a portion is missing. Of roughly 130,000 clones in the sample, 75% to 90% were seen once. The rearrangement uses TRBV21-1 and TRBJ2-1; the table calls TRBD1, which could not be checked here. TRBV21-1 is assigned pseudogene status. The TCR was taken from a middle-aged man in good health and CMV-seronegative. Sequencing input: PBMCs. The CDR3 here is CASSPYRQTSYNEQFF. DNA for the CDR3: TGTGCCAGCAGCCCCTACAGACAGACCTCCTACAATGAGCAGTTCTTC.